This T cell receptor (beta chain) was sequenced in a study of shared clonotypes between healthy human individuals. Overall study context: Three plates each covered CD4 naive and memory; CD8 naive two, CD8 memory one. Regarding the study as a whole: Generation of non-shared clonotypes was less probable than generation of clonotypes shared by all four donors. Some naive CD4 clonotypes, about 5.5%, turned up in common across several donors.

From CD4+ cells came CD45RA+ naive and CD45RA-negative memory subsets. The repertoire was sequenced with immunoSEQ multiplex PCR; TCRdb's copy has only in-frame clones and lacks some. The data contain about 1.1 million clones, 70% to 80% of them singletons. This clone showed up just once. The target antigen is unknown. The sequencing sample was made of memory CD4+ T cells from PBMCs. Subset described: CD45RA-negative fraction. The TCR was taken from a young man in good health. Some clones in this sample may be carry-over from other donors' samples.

This chain's CDR3 is CASSVATGRDYEQYF. In DNA, the CDR3 is TGTGCCAGCAGCGTAGCTACGGGTCGGGACTACGAGCAGTACTTC. This rearrangement joins TRBV9 to TRBJ2-7; D possibly corresponds to TRBD2 (5 bases). Germline V CDR1 and CDR2: SGDLS, YYNGEE. Trimming stripped 0 bases from V and 3 bases from J, with 13 bases between. The CDR3 sequence is 15 residues long.